This TCR beta chain is drawn from a study of cytomegalovirus exposure and HLA in healthy donors. Whole-study context: Across more than 350 genotyped donors, 81% landed in the Caucasian-associated ancestry cluster. General study findings and limits: The investigators catalogued 150 to 200 TCR beta chains as cytomegalovirus-associated. In vitro, a few CMV-associated chains proved specific for CMV antigens.

13 Jbeta primers and 60 Vbeta primers were used for the PCR. Methods used by the authors: Later, about 80 million unique TCR beta chains were counted in an analysis, and around 11 million of them were shared. Here immunoSEQ multiplex PCR was the method, and the copy in TCRdb shows in-frame clones only, minus some. V and J calls plus clone size are reproduced from that table; the DNA served to infer D and trimming. Here the sample spans about 160,000 clones, 80% being singletons. This clone turned up a few times. Its antigen remains unidentified. The sequence derives from a young man in good health and CMV-seronegative. The sequenced sample was PBMCs.

CDR3 region: CASSPQTALNTEAFF. CDR3 DNA: TGTGCCAGCAGCCCCCAGACAGCCTTGAACACTGAAGCTTTCTTT. The rearrangement uses TRBV9 and TRBJ1-1, with a possible D match to TRBD1 (5 bases). V shed 4 bases and J shed 0 bases, with 13 bases lying between them. The CDR3 runs to 15 residues. Germline assignment: CDR1 SGDLS and CDR2 YYNGEE.